This T cell receptor (beta chain) was retrieved from a study of Tregs in tolerant kidney transplant recipients. Overall study results and limits: Tregs expanded with activated donor B cells seemed most donor-specific. For some patients, primers changed over time, blocking nucleotide-level comparison. Donor-specific Treg expansion exceeded global Treg expansion in tolerant patients, suggesting antigen drive.

Germline CDR1 is SNHLY and CDR2 is FYNNEI. Trimming cost V 3 bases and J 0 bases, with 9 bases left between them. The CDR3 runs 15 residues. With regard to this clone: Its antigen remains unidentified.

The method was immunoSEQ multiplex PCR; TCRdb's version includes in-frame clones alone and lacks a portion of them. The table includes about 78,000 clones, 80% to 95% detected once. The chain joins TRBV2 to TRBJ1-3; D not certain. This sample comprised Tregs from blood, obtained before the transplant. The origin of this receptor is a human donor who received a combined kidney and bone marrow transplant. The CDR3 sequence is CASSEEDYSGNTIYF. CDR3 nucleotides: TGTGCCAGCAGTGAGGAGGATTACTCTGGAAACACCATATATTTT.